The 31 T cell receptor beta chains reported below all come from one sample, sequenced in a study of T cells expressing NK-cell markers. Using the 5' RACE reads, TCRdb records one entry per CDR3 protein without DNA. The sample table sets out some 500,000 distinct CDR3 sequences. Source material: blood T cells: a sorted CD56 or NKG2C T cell subset, CD4+ or CD8+ T cells, or bulk PBMC T cells (not recorded which). All receptors come from a woman aged 50 to 60 in good health.

The CDR3 reads CASSTGTGSIQYF. This chain links TRBV7-2 with TRBJ2-4; TCRdb selects TRBD1, and the lack of DNA leaves this call unchecked. The length of the CDR3 is 13 residues. Germline loops: CDR1 SGHTA, CDR2 FQGNSA.

V usage is TRBV29-1 and J usage is TRBJ2-1; the TCRdb call, TRBD2, lacks DNA for checking. The CDR3 runs to 15 residues. Germline assignment: CDR1 SQVTM and CDR2 ANQGSEA. The CDR3 protein is CSATTRGGSSNEQFF.

The V call is TRBV24-1, the J call TRBJ1-1; the D call from TCRdb, TRBD1, cannot be confirmed without DNA. The CDR3 is made up of 15 amino acids. Germline CDR1 is KGHDR and CDR2 is SFDVKD. CDR3 sequence: CATRGQTGENTEAFF.

The genes are TRBV18 and TRBJ1-5; the TRBD1 assignment by TCRdb is unverifiable without DNA. Germline V gene lookup returns CDR1 KGHSH and CDR2 LQKENI. The CDR3 totals 15 residues. The CDR3: CASSPAPGDRQPQHF.

The chain employs TRBV18 and TRBJ2-1. The CDR3 sequence is 11 residues long. CDR1 is KGHSH and CDR2 is LQKENI in the germline V gene. CDR3 region: CASSPKAEQFF.

The rearrangement joins TRBV6-1 to TRBJ1-2. CDR1 and CDR2 from the germline V gene are MNHNS and SASEGT. This CDR3 is 12 amino acids long. The CDR3 loop is CASSEVMEVSTF.

V gene TRBV29-1 combines with J gene TRBJ2-3; lacking DNA, the TRBD2 call made by TCRdb goes unchecked. The CDR3 is 15 residues long. CDR1 is SQVTM and CDR2 is ANQGSEA in the germline V gene. The CDR3 here is CSVERASGYTDTQYF.

V gene TRBV5-1 combines with J gene TRBJ1-1; TCRdb proposes TRBD1, but this gene call is untestable without DNA. There are 13 residues in the CDR3. Germline loops: CDR1 SGHRS, CDR2 YFSETQ. The CDR3 loop reads CASSFDRATEAFF.

V usage is TRBV2 and J usage is TRBJ2-1; checking the TCRdb D call of TRBD1 is not possible without DNA. Germline CDR1 reads SNHLY; CDR2 reads FYNNEI. The CDR3 runs to 14 residues. CDR3 protein: CASSRGQGSNEQFF.

This rearrangement joins TRBV13 to TRBJ2-1; TCRdb lists TRBD1, though no DNA is available to test this call. The germline gives CDR1 PRHDT, CDR2 FYEKMQ (reference sequence). The length of the CDR3 is 18 residues. The CDR3 loop reads CASSQGPHSMDSYNEQFF.

The V and J genes are TRBV6-2 or TRBV6-3 and TRBJ1-2; the D call from TCRdb, TRBD1, cannot be confirmed without DNA. This CDR3 is 13 amino acids long. Germline V gene lookup returns CDR1 MNHEY and CDR2 SVGEGT. The CDR3 reads CASNLQGTYGYTF.

This sequence joins TRBV4-1 and TRBJ2-7; TCRdb proposes TRBD1, but this gene call is untestable without DNA. Per germline, CDR1 MGHRA and CDR2 YSYEKL. CDR3 length equals 13 residues. The CDR3 region is CASSQGTGYEQYF.

The chain employs TRBV7-8 and TRBJ2-2; TCRdb lists TRBD2, though no DNA is available to test this call. CDR1 SGHVS and CDR2 FQNEAQ come from the germline V gene. The CDR3 has 16 amino acids. CDR3 residues: CASSGRDSSGAGELFF.

The gene calls are TRBV19 and TRBJ2-7; the D call of TRBD1 rests on TCRdb alone, since no DNA is present to check it. The CDR3 spans 15 residues. The germline gives CDR1 LNHDA, CDR2 SQIVND (reference sequence). CDR3 residues: CASSMMGQGAGEQYF.

V gene TRBV6-5 combines with J gene TRBJ1-4; the TCRdb D gene call, TRBD1, has no DNA to confirm it. The CDR3 length is 14 residues. Germline-derived CDR1 and CDR2 are MNHEY and SVGAGI. The CDR3 region is CASSYDPLGEKLFF.

CDR3 sequence: CASSVTSGLYEQYF. The V call is TRBV7-2, the J call TRBJ2-7; the TRBD2 assignment by TCRdb is unverifiable without DNA. This CDR3 contains 14 residues. Germline lookup yields CDR1 SGHTA and CDR2 FQGNSA.

V and J are TRBV21-1 and TRBJ2-1; as DNA is missing, the TRBD2 call by TCRdb cannot be tested. TRBV21-1 is tagged as a pseudogene. The CDR3 loop spans 15 amino acids. CDR3 in amino acids: CASSKRQAGGYEQFF.

V is TRBV5-1 and J is TRBJ2-6. CDR1 and CDR2 from the germline V gene are SGHRS and YFSETQ. CDR3 size: 20 residues. This chain's CDR3 is CASSLVSVGGGPSGANVLTF.

This rearrangement joins TRBV25-1 to TRBJ1-1; the D gene TCRdb calls, TRBD1, cannot be checked with no DNA. CDR1 and CDR2 from the germline V gene are MGHDK and SYGVNS. The CDR3 is 11 amino acids. The CDR3 loop reads CASRRRQEAFF. Using reference TRBV25-1 and TRBJ1-1 for the parts outside the CDR3, the full variable domain is EADIYQTPRYLVIGTGKKITLECSQTMGHDKMYWYQQDPGMELHLIHYSYGVNSTEKGDLSSESTVSRIRTEHFPLTLESARPSHTSQYLCASRRRQEAFFGQGTRLTVV.

The J gene is TRBJ2-7, the V gene TRBV11-1; TCRdb names TRBD1, which stays unverified in the absence of DNA. The CDR3 contains 15 residues. The germline V gene encodes CDR1 SGHAT and CDR2 FQDESV (reference sequence). The CDR3 sequence: CASSPQGRGRYEQYF.

The gene calls are TRBV18 and TRBJ2-1; with no DNA, the TCRdb D assignment of TRBD2 cannot be verified. Looked up from germline, CDR1 is KGHSH and CDR2 is LQKENI. This CDR3 contains 14 residues. The CDR3 sequence is CASSPPVRTREQFF.

The V and J genes are TRBV20-1 and TRBJ2-3; the TRBD2 assignment by TCRdb is unverifiable without DNA. The germline V gene encodes CDR1 DFQATT and CDR2 SNEGSKA (reference sequence). This CDR3 region has 13 residues. The CDR3 is CSAGLGSPDTQYF.

The chain combines TRBV3-1 with TRBJ2-1; TCRdb picks TRBD1, but there is no DNA to check that call. This CDR3 is 14 amino acids long. Germline V lookup: CDR1 LGHDT, CDR2 YNNKEL (reference sequence). The CDR3 spells CASSQAGAEGEQFF.

The V gene is TRBV7-9, the J gene TRBJ1-2. Germline CDR1 reads SEHNR; CDR2 reads FQNEAQ (reference sequence). There are 14 residues in the CDR3. The CDR3 protein is CASSFGELNYGYTF. Complete variable domain (other parts from reference TRBV7-9 and TRBJ1-2): DTGVSQNPRHKITKRGQNVTFRCDPISEHNRLYWYRQTLGQGPEFLTYFQNEAQLEKSRLLSDRFSAERPKGSFSTLEIQRTEQGDSAMYLCASSFGELNYGYTFGSGTRLTVV.

V and J are TRBV19 and TRBJ1-1; TCRdb picks TRBD1, but there is no DNA to check that call. Germline assignment: CDR1 LNHDA and CDR2 SQIVND (reference sequence). This CDR3 has 13 residues. This CDR3 is CASSTGYWTEAFF. The full variable domain, in which reference TRBV19 and TRBJ1-1 provide the parts outside the CDR3, is DGGITQSPKYLFRKEGQNVTLSCEQNLNHDAMYWYRQDPGQGLRLIYYSQIVNDFQKGDIAEGYSVSREKKESFPLTVTSAQKNPTAFYLCASSTGYWTEAFFGQGTRLTVV.

The chain has TRBV3-1 and TRBJ1-1; TCRdb's assignment of TRBD1 cannot be checked, as there is no DNA. CDR1 and CDR2 (germline): LGHDT, YNNKEL (reference sequence). The CDR3 runs to 14 residues. The CDR3 spells CASSRQGFRTEAFF. The full variable domain, its missing parts supplied by reference TRBV3-1 and TRBJ1-1, is DTAVSQTPKYLVTQMGNDKSIKCEQNLGHDTMYWYKQDSKKFLKIMFSYNNKELIINETVPNRFSPKSPDKAHLNLHINSLELGDSAVYFCASSRQGFRTEAFFGQGTRLTVV.

This chain uses TRBV7-2 with TRBJ2-2; TCRdb designates TRBD1, a call that cannot be tested without DNA. Germline CDR1 and CDR2: SGHTA and FQGNSA. This CDR3 region has 16 residues. The CDR3 loop is CASSLVGTGSTGELFF.

V gene TRBV6-4 combines with J gene TRBJ1-1. Germline V lookup: CDR1 MRHNA, CDR2 SNTAGT. The CDR3 is 16 amino acids. CDR3 loop: CALADCVEDANTEAFF.

The chain combines TRBV15 with TRBJ2-3. CDR3 length: 14 residues. CDR1 is LNHNV and CDR2 is YYDKDF in the germline V gene (reference sequence). CDR3 residues: CATAGRGDADTQYF.

The V call is TRBV6-5, the J call TRBJ2-3; the TCRdb call, TRBD2, lacks DNA for checking. Germline V gene lookup returns CDR1 MNHEY and CDR2 SVGAGI. The CDR3 spans 15 residues. CDR3 protein: CASSYSGGREDTQYF.

The rearrangement links TRBV4-1 to TRBJ1-1; lacking DNA, the TRBD1 call made by TCRdb goes unchecked. Germline V CDR1 and CDR2: MGHRA, YSYEKL. This CDR3 is built from 17 residues. CDR3 sequence reads: CASSQGWGARGTTEAFF.